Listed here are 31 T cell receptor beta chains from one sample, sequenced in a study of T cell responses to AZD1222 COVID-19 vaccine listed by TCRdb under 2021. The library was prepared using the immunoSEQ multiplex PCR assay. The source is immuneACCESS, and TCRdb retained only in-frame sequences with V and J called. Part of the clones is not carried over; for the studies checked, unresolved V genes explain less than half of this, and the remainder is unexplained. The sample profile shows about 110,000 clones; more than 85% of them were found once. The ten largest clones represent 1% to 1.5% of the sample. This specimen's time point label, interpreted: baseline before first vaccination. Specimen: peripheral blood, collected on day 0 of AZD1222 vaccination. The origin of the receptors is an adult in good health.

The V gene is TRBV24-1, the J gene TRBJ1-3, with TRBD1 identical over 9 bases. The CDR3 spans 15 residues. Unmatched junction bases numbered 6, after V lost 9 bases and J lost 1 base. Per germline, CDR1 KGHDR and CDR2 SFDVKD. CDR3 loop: CATQPGQGSGNTIYF. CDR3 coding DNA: TGTGCCACCCAACCGGGACAGGGATCTGGAAACACCATATATTTT.

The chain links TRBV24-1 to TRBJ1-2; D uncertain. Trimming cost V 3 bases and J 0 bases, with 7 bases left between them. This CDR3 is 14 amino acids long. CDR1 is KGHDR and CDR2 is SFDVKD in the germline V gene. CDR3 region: CATSDPTTNYGYTF. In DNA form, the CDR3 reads TGTGCCACCAGTGATCCAACCACTAACTATGGCTACACCTTC.

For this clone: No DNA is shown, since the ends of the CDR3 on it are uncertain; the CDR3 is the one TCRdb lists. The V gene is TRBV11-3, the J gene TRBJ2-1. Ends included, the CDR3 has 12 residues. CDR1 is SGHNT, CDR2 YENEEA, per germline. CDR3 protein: CASSFGTGNSFF.

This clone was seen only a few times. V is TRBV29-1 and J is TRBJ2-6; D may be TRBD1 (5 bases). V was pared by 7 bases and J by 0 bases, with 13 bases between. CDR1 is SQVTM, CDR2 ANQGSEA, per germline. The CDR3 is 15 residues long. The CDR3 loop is CSADSLPSGANVLTF. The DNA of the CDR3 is TGCAGCGCAGACAGTCTTCCCTCTGGGGCCAACGTCCTGACTTTC.

CDR3 sequence: CASSARQGHYGYTF. The CDR3, as DNA: TGTGCCAGCAGCGCGCGACAGGGCCACTATGGCTACACCTTC. The chain combines TRBV7-8 with TRBJ1-2; 7 nucleotides agree with TRBD1. The CDR3 loop spans 14 amino acids. Germline V gene data show CDR1 as SGHVS and CDR2 as FQNEAQ. V dropped 5 bases and J dropped 3; count of bases not matched to a gene: 6.

This chain's CDR3 is CASTLLRSGTGSYEQYF. CDR3 sequence (DNA): TGTGCCAGCACTCTTCTGCGGTCCGGGACAGGTTCCTACGAGCAGTACTTC. The V call is TRBV28, the J call TRBJ2-7, with 8 bases fitting TRBD1. This CDR3 is built from 17 residues. Losses at the gene ends were 7 bases for V and 1 base for J; bases not matched to a gene: 15. The germline gives CDR1 MDHEN, CDR2 SYDVKM. Full variable domain (rest looked up from reference TRBV28 and TRBJ2-7): DVKVTQSSRYLVKRTGEKVFLECVQDMDHENMFWYRQDPGLGLRLIYFSYDVKMKEKGDIPEGYSVSREKKERFSLILESASTNQTSMYLCASTLLRSGTGSYEQYFGPGTRLTVT.

The CDR3 nucleotides read TGTGCCAGCAGGCACGGAGACAGGGTCCAGCCCCAGCATTTT. Encoded protein: CASRHGDRVQPQHF. The J gene is TRBJ1-5, the V gene TRBV6-5, with 7 bases fitting TRBD1. CDR1 is MNHEY and CDR2 is SVGAGI in the germline V gene. The junction had 9 bases not matched to a gene; V was cut back by 6 bases and J by 7 bases. CDR3 length equals 14 residues.

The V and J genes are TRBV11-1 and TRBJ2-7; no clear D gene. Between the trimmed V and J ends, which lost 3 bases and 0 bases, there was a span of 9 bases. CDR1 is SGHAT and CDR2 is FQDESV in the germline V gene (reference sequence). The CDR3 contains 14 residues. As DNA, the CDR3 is TGTGCCAGCAGCTTGGAAAGGAGCTCCTACGAGCAGTACTTC. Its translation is CASSLERSSYEQYF.

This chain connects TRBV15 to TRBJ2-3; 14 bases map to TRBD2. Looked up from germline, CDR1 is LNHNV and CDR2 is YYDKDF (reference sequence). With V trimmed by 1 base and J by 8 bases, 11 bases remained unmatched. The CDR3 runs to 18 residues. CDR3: CATSRAPSTSGGARTQYF. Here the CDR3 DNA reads TGTGCCACCAGCAGAGCCCCGTCGACTAGCGGGGGGGCACGTACGCAGTATTTT.

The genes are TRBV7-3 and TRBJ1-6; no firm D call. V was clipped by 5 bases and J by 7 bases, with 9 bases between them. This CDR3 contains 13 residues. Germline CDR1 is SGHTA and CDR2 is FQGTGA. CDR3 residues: CASSRGGNSPLHF. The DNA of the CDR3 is TGTGCCAGCAGCCGAGGAGGGAATTCACCCCTCCACTTT.

CDR3 residues: CASRSSGQETQYF. CDR3 nucleotides: TGTGCCAGCAGGAGTAGCGGCCAAGAGACCCAGTACTTC. The chain is built from TRBV9 and TRBJ2-5, with a weak D call TRBD2 (6 bases). The germline V gene has CDR1 SGDLS and CDR2 YYNGEE. CDR3 length: 13 amino acids. Trimming took 5 bases from V and 1 from J, leaving 9 bases between them.

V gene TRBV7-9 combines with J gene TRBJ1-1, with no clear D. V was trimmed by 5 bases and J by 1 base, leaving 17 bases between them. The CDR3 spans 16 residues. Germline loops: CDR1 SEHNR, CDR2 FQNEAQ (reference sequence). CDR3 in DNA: TGTGCCAGCAGCCCCCTTGCAGGCGATGAGAACACTGAAGCTTTCTTT. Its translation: CASSPLAGDENTEAFF. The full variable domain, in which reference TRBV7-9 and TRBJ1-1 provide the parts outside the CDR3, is DTGVSQNPRHKITKRGQNVTFRCDPISEHNRLYWYRQTLGQGPEFLTYFQNEAQLEKSRLLSDRFSAERPKGSFSTLEIQRTEQGDSAMYLCASSPLAGDENTEAFFGQGTRLTVV.

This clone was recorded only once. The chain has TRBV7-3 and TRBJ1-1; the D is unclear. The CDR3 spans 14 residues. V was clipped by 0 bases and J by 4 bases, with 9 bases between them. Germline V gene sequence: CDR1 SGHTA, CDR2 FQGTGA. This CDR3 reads CASSLTGSSTEAFF. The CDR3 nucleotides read TGTGCCAGCAGCTTAACAGGGTCCAGCACTGAAGCTTTCTTT.

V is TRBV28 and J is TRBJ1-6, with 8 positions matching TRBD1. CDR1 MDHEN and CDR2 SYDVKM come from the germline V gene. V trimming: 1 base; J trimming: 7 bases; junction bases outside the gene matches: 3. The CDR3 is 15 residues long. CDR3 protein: CASSLSQGANSPLHF. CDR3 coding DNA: TGTGCCAGCAGTTTATCTCAGGGGGCGAATTCACCCCTCCACTTT.

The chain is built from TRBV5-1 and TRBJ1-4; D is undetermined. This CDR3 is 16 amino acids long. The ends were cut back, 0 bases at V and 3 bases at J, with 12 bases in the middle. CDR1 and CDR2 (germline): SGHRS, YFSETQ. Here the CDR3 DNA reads TGCGCCAGCAGCTTGGACGTTTTTATGGCTAATGAAAAACTGTTTTTT. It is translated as CASSLDVFMANEKLFF. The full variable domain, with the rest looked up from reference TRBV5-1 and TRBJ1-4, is KAGVTQTPRYLIKTRGQQVTLSCSPISGHRSVSWYQQTPGQGLQFLFEYFSETQRNKGNFPGRFSGRQFSNSRSEMNVSTLELGDSALYLCASSLDVFMANEKLFFGSGTQLSVL.

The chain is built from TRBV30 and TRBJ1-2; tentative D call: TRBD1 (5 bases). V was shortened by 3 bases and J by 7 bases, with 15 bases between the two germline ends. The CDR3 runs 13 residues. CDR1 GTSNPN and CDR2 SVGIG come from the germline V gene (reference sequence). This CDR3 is CAWSHGGGVGYTF. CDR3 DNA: TGTGCCTGGAGCCACGGGGGAGGGGTTGGCTACACCTTC.

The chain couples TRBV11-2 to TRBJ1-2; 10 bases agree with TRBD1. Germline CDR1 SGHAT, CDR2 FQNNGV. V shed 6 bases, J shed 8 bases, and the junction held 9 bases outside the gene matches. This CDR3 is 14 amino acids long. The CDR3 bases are TGTGCCAGCAGGAAGGCCGGGACAGGGGACGGCTACACCTTC. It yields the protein CASRKAGTGDGYTF.

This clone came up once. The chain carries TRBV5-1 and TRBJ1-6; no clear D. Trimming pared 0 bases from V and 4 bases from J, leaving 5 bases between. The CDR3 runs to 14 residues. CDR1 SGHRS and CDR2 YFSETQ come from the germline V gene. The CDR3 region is CASSLAKYNSPLHF. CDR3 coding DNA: TGCGCCAGCAGCTTGGCAAAATATAATTCACCCCTCCACTTT.

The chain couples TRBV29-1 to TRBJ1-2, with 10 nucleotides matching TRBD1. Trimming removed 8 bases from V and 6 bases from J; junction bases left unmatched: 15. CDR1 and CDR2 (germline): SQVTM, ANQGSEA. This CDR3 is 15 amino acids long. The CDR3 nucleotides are TGCAGCATAACACCCTGGGACAGGGGTTGGGATGGCTACACCTTC. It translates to CSITPWDRGWDGYTF.

This chain's CDR3 is CASSPGLGNQPQHF. The CDR3, as DNA: TGTGCCAGCAGTCCCGGCCTAGGCAATCAGCCCCAGCATTTT. The chain employs TRBV27 and TRBJ1-5; D remains ambiguous. The V gene's germline CDR1 is MNHEY and CDR2 SMNVEV (reference sequence). V was shortened by 5 bases and J by 2 bases, with 10 bases between the two germline ends. This CDR3 contains 14 residues.

This CDR3 reads CASSYIQDSSGNTIYF. CDR3 DNA: TGTGCCAGCAGTTACATACAGGATAGCTCTGGAAACACCATATATTTT. The chain joins TRBV7-3 to TRBJ1-3; perhaps TRBD1 as D (5 bases). V was cut by 6 bases and J by 0 bases, with 15 bases left in between. Looked up from germline, CDR1 is SGHTA and CDR2 is FQGTGA. CDR3 length: 16 amino acids.

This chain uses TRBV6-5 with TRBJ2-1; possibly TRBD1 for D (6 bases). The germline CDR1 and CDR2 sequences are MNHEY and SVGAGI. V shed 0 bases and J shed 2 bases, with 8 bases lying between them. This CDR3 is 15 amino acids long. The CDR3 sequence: CASSYSQGPYNEQFF. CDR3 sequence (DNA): TGTGCCAGCAGTTACTCCCAGGGGCCCTACAATGAGCAGTTCTTC.

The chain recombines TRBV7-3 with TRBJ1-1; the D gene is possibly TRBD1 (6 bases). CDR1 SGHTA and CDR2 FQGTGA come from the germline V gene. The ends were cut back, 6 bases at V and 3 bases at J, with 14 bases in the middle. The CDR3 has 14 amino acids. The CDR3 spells CASSTDRWYTEAFF. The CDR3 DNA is TGTGCCAGCAGTACCGACAGGTGGTACACTGAAGCTTTCTTT.

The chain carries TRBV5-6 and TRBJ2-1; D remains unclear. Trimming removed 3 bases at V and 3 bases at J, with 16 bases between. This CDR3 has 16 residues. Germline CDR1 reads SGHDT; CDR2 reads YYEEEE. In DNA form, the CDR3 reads TGTGCCAGCAGCTCCCGACGGCCCAGCAACTACAATGAGCAGTTCTTC. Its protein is CASSSRRPSNYNEQFF.

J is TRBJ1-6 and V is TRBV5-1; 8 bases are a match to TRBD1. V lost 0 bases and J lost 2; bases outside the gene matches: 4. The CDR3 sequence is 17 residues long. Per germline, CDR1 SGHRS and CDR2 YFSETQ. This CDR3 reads CASSLETGDTYNSPLHF. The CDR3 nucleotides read TGCGCCAGCAGCTTGGAGACAGGGGATACCTATAATTCACCCCTCCACTTT.

CDR3 sequence (DNA): TGTGCCAGCAGCATCAAGGGGGCTTTTAACTATGGCTACACCTTC. This codes for CASSIKGAFNYGYTF. This chain uses TRBV21-1 with TRBJ1-2; the table gives TRBD1 as D, unverified against the DNA. TRBV21-1 constitutes a pseudogene. The CDR3 consists of 15 residues.

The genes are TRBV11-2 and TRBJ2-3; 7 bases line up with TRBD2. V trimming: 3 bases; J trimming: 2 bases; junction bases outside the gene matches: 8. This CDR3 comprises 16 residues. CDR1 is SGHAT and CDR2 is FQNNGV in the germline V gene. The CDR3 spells CASSFPGGGFTDTQYF. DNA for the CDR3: TGTGCCAGCAGCTTCCCCGGCGGGGGATTCACAGATACGCAGTATTTT.

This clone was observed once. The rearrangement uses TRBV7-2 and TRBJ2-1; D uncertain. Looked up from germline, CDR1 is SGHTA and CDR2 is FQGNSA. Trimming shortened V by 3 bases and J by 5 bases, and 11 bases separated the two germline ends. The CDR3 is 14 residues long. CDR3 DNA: TGTGCCAGCAGCTTCCCCACCCAACACAATGAGCAGTTCTTC. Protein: CASSFPTQHNEQFF.

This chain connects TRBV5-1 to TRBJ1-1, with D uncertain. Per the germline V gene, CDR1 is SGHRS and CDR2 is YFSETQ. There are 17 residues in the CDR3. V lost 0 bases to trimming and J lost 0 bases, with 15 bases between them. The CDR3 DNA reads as TGCGCCAGCAGCTTGGGTAGGCCCGCGACCATGAACACTGAAGCTTTCTTT. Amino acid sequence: CASSLGRPATMNTEAFF.

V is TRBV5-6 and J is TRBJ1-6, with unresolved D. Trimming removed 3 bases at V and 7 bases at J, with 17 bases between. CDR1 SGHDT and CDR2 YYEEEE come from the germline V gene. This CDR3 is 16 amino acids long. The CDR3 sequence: CASSSLGFGRNSPLHF. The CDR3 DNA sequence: TGTGCCAGCAGCTCCTTGGGGTTCGGCAGGAATTCACCCCTCCACTTT.

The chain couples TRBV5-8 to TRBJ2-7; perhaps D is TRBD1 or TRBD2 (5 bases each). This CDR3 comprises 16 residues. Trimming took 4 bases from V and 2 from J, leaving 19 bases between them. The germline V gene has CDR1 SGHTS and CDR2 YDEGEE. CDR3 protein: CASSRIRTGLPYEQYF. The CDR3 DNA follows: TGTGCCAGCAGCCGGATAAGGACGGGGCTTCCCTACGAGCAGTACTTC.